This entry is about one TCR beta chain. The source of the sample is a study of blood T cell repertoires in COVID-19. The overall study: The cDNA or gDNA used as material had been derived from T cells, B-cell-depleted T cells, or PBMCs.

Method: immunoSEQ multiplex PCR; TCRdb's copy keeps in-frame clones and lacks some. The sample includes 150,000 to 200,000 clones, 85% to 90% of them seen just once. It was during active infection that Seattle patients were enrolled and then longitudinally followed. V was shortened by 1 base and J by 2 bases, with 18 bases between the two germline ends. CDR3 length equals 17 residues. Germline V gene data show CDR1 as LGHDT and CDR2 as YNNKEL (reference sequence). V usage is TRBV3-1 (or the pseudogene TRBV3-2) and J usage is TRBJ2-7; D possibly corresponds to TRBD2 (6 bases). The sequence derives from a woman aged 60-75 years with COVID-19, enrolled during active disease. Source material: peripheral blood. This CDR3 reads CASSQGSGAGLAYEQYF. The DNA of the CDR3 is TGTGCCAGCAGCCAAGGGTCCGGGGCGGGACTGGCCTACGAGCAGTACTTC.